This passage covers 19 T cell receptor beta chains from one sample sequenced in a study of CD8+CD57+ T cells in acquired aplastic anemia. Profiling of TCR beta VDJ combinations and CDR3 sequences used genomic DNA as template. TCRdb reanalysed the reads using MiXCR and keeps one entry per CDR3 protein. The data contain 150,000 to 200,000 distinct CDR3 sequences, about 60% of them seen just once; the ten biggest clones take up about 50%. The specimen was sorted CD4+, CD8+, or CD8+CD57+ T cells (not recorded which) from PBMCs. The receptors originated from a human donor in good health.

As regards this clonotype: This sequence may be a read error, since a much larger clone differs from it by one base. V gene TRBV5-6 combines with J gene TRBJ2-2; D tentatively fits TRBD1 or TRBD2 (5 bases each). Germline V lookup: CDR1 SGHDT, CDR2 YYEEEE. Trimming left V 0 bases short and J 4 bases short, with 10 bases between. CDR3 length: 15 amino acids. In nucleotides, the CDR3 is TGTGCCAGCAGCTTGGGGGACGTCCCCACCGGGGAGCTGTTTTTT. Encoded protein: CASSLGDVPTGELFF.

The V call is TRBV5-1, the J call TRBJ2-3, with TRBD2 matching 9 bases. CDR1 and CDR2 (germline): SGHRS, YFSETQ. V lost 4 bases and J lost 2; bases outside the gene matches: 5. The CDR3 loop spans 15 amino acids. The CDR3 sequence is CASSLTSGYTDTQYF. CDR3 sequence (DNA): TGCGCCAGCAGCCTGACTAGCGGATACACAGATACGCAGTATTTT.

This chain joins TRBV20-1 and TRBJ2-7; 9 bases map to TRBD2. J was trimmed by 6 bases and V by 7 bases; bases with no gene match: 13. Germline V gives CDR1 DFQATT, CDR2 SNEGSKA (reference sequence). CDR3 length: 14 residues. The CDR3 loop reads CSGFSGAGGGEQYF. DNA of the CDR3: TGCAGTGGTTTTTCTGGAGCGGGAGGCGGCGAGCAGTACTTC.

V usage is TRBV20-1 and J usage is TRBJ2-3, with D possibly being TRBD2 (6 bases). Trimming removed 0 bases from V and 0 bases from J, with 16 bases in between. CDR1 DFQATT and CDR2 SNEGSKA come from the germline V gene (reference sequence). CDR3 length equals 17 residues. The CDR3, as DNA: TGCAGTGCTAGAGATCCTAAGCGGGTAACTAGCACAGATACGCAGTATTTT. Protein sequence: CSARDPKRVTSTDTQYF.

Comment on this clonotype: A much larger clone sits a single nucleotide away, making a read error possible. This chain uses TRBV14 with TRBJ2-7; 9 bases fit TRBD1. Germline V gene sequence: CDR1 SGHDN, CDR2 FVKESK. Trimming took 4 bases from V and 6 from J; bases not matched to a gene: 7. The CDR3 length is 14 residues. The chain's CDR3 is CASSRVDRGVEQYF. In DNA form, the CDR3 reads TGTGCCAGCAGCCGAGTCGACAGGGGGGTCGAGCAGTACTTC.

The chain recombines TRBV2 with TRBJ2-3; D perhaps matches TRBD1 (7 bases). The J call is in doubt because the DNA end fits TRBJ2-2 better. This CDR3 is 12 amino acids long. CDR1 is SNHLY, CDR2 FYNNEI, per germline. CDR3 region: CASQGGTGELFF. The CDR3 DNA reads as TGTGCCAGCCAGGGGGGCACCGGGGAGCTGTTTTTT.

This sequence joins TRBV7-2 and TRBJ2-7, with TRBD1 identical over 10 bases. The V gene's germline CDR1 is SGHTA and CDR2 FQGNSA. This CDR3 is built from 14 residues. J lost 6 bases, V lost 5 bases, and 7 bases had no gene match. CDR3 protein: CASSASGTGVEQYF. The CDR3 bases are TGTGCCAGCAGCGCCTCCGGGACAGGGGTCGAGCAGTACTTC.

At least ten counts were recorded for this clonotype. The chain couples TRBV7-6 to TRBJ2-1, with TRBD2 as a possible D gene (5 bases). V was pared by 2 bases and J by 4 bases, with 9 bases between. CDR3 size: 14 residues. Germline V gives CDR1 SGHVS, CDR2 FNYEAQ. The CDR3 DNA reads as TGTGCCAGCAGCTTAAGAGGGCGGTACAATGAGCAGTTCTTC. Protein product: CASSLRGRYNEQFF.

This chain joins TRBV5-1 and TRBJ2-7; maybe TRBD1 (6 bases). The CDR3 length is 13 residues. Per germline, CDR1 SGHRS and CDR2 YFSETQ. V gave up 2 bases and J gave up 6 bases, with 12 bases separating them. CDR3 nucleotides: TGCGCCAGCAGCTTCGTAGGGGGTAGCGAGCAGTACTTC. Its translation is CASSFVGGSEQYF.

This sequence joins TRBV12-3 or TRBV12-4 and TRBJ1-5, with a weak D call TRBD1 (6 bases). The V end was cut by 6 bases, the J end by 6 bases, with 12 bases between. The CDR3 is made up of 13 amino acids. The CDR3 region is CASSRDTSQPQHF. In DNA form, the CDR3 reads TGTGCCAGCAGCAGGGACACCTCTCAGCCCCAGCATTTT.

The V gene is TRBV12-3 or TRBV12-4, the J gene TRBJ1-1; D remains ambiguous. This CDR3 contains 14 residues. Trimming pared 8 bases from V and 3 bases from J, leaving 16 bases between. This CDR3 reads CASLIWTADTEAFF. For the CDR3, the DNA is TGTGCCAGCTTGATTTGGACGGCTGACACTGAAGCTTTCTTT.

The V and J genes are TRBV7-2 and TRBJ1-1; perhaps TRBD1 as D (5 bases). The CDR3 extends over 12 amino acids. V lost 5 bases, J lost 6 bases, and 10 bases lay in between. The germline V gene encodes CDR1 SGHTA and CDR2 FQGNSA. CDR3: CASSLDRAEAFF. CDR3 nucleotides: TGTGCCAGCAGCCTAGACAGAGCTGAAGCTTTCTTT. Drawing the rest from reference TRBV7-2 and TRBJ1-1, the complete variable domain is GAGVSQSPSNKVTEKGKDVELRCDPISGHTALYWYRQSLGQGLEFLIYFQGNSAPDKSGLPSDRFSAERTGGSVSTLTIQRTQQEDSAVYLCASSLDRAEAFFGQGTRLTVV.

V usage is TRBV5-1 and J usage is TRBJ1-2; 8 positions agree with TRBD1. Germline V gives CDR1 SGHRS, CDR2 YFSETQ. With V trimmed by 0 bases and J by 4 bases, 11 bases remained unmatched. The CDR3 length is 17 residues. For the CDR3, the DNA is TGCGCCAGCAGCTTGGTCATGGGACAGGCGATTTCCTATGGCTACACCTTC. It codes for CASSLVMGQAISYGYTF.

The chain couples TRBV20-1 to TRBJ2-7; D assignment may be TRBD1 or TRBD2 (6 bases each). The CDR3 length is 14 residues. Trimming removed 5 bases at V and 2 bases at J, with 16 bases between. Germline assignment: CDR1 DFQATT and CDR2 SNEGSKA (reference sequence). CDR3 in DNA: TGCAGTGCTCTGAGGGGGGCGACCGCCTACGAGCAGTACTTC. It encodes CSALRGATAYEQYF.

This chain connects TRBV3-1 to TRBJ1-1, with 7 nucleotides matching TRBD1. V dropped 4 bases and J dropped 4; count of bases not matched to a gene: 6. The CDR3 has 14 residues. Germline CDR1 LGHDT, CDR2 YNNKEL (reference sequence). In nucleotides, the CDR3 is TGTGCCAGCAGCCGTGAGGGGGCGGGCACTGAAGCTTTCTTT. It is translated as CASSREGAGTEAFF.

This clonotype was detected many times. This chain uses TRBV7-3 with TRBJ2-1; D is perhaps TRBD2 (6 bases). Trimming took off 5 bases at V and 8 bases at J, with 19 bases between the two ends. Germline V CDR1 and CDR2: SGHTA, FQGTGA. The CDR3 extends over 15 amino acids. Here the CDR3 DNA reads TGTGCCAGCAGCCAAGGATGGAGGGCTCGAGATGAGCAGTTCTTC. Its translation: CASSQGWRARDEQFF.

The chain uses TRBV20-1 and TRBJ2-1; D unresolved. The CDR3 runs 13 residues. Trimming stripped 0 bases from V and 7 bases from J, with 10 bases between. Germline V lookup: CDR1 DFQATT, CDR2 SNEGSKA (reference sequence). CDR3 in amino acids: CSAREDLLNEQFF. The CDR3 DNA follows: TGCAGTGCTAGAGAGGACCTGCTTAATGAGCAGTTCTTC.

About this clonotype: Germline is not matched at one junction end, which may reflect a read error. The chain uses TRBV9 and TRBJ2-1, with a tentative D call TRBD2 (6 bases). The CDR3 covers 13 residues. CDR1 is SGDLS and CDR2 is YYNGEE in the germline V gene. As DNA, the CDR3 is TGTGCCAGCGGTGGGGGGTTCTACAACGAGCAGTTCTTC. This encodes CASGGGFYNEQFF.

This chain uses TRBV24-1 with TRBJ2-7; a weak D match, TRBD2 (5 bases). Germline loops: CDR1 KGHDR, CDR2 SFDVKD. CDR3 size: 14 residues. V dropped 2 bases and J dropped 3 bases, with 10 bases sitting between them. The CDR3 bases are TGTGCCACCAGTGATTCATTCGGGAACTACGAGCAGTACTTC. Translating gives CATSDSFGNYEQYF.